A single sample gave rise to the 27 T cell receptor beta chains below, sequenced in a study of early T cells in non-severe SARS-CoV-2 infection. TCRdb reanalysed the 5' RACE reads using MiXCR and keeps one entry per CDR3 protein. Here the sample spans 90,000 or so distinct CDR3 sequences, about 15% being singletons. The source material was whole blood. These receptors were collected from an adult who was a healthcare worker with PCR-confirmed SARS-CoV-2 infection or an uninfected control (not recorded which).

This clonotype was counted a few times. The gene calls are TRBV9 and TRBJ2-3; TRBD2 aligns across 7 bases. J gave up 2 bases and V 0 bases, and 6 bases lay outside the gene matches. The CDR3 runs to 16 residues. Looked up from germline, CDR1 is SGDLS and CDR2 is YYNGEE. The CDR3 coding sequence is TGTGCCAGCAGCGTAGATGCGGGAGTGGTCACAGATACGCAGTATTTT. Protein product: CASSVDAGVVTDTQYF. Combining the CDR3 with reference TRBV9 and TRBJ2-3 gives the whole variable domain DSGVTQTPKHLITATGQRVTLRCSPRSGDLSVYWYQQSLDQGLQFLIQYYNGEERAKGNILERFSAQQFPDLHSELNLSSLELGDSALYFCASSVDAGVVTDTQYFGPGTRLTVL.

CDR3 sequence: CSANLVGRAEAFF. CDR3 coding DNA: TGCAGTGCTAACTTGGTGGGGAGAGCTGAAGCTTTCTTT. The gene calls are TRBV20-1 and TRBJ1-1, with D uncertain. The CDR3 runs to 13 residues. Trimming removed 4 bases at V and 6 bases at J, with 15 bases between. Germline CDR1 and CDR2: DFQATT and SNEGSKA (reference sequence).

The chain combines TRBV4-1 with TRBJ2-4, with D perhaps assigned TRBD1 or TRBD2 (5 bases each). This CDR3 contains 19 residues. Germline CDR1 MGHRA, CDR2 YSYEKL. Trimming removed 3 bases at V and 3 bases at J, with 24 bases between. The CDR3 region has the DNA TGCGCCAGCAGCCAGCTAAACCAGGTGGGGGATGTGGTCAAAAACATTCAGTACTTC. It yields the protein CASSQLNQVGDVVKNIQYF.

CDR3 bases: TGCAGTGCTAGAGTAGGACTAGCCTACGAGCAGTACTTC. The encoded protein is CSARVGLAYEQYF. V and J are TRBV20-1 and TRBJ2-7; the match to TRBD2 covers 7 bases. Germline V gives CDR1 DFQATT, CDR2 SNEGSKA (reference sequence). CDR3 length: 13 residues. The J segment lost 2 bases and the V segment lost 1 base, leaving 2 bases of the junction unmatched.

This clonotype was recorded a few times. This chain uses TRBV11-3 with TRBJ2-2; no reliable D call. V gave up 2 bases and J gave up 3 bases, with 7 bases separating them. Germline CDR1 is SGHNT and CDR2 is YENEEA. The CDR3 is made up of 14 amino acids. The CDR3, as DNA: TGTGCCAGCAGCTTACAATACGACACCGGGGAGCTGTTTTTT. As protein: CASSLQYDTGELFF. Full variable domain (outside the CDR3, taken from reference TRBV11-3 and TRBJ2-2): EAGVVQSPRYKIIEKKQPVAFWCNPISGHNTLYWYLQNLGQGPELLIRYENEEAVDDSQLPKDRFSAERLKGVDSTLKIQPAELGDSAVYLCASSLQYDTGELFFGEGSRLTVL.

This clonotype was observed at least ten times. The CDR3 DNA reads TGTGCCAGCAGATACAGCGGGACACTAGGGGAAGCTTTCTTT. It encodes CASRYSGTLGEAFF. This chain joins TRBV7-9 and TRBJ1-1; TRBD1 is a possible D gene (6 bases). Trimming removed 6 bases at V and 8 bases at J, with 19 bases between. Per germline, CDR1 SEHNR and CDR2 FQNEAQ (reference sequence). The CDR3 sequence is 14 residues long.

This clonotype was detected a few times. V gene TRBV20-1 combines with J gene TRBJ2-1; 12 nucleotides match TRBD2. The V gene end was trimmed by 5 bases and the J gene end by 9 bases; junction bases not matched to a gene: 11. Per germline, CDR1 DFQATT and CDR2 SNEGSKA (reference sequence). This CDR3 comprises 15 residues. The CDR3 DNA follows: TGCAGTGCTCCCGACCCTAGCGGGAGGGCCAGTGAGCAGTTCTTC. Protein: CSAPDPSGRASEQFF.

V usage is TRBV29-1 and J usage is TRBJ1-1; D possibly corresponds to TRBD1 (6 bases). Germline CDR1 is SQVTM and CDR2 is ANQGSEA. The V gene lost 7 bases and the J gene lost 0 bases, with 9 bases spanning the gap. The CDR3 totals 12 residues. As DNA, the CDR3 is TGCAGCGCGACAGGTTTGAACACTGAAGCTTTCTTT. Translating it yields CSATGLNTEAFF. The full variable domain, its missing parts supplied by reference TRBV29-1 and TRBJ1-1, is SAVISQKPSRDICQRGTSLTIQCQVDSQVTMMFWYRQQPGQSLTLIATANQGSEATYESGFVIDKFPISRPNLTFSTLTVSNMSPEDSSIYLCSATGLNTEAFFGQGTRLTVV.

This clonotype was counted at least ten times. The V call is TRBV14, the J call TRBJ2-3, with D hard to call. The CDR3 runs 12 residues. In germline, CDR1 is SGHDN, CDR2 FVKESK. The V and J ends lost 3 bases and 5 bases respectively, with 6 bases between them. The CDR3 spells CASSQRGDTQYF. In DNA form, the CDR3 reads TGTGCCAGCAGCCAGCGAGGAGATACGCAGTATTTT.

This rearrangement joins TRBV7-2 to TRBJ2-3; 8 positions agree with TRBD2. This CDR3 contains 19 residues. V gave up 2 bases and J gave up 0 bases; unmatched junction bases: 13. Germline V gene sequence: CDR1 SGHTA, CDR2 FQGNSA. The CDR3 spells CASSLQRGRTSRSTDTQYF. The CDR3 nucleotides are TGTGCCAGCAGCTTACAGAGGGGCCGGACTAGCCGGAGCACAGATACGCAGTATTTT.

V usage is TRBV27 and J usage is TRBJ2-1; D possibly corresponds to TRBD2 (5 bases). V was trimmed by 6 bases and J by 15 bases, leaving 12 bases between them. Per the germline V gene, CDR1 is MNHEY and CDR2 is SMNVEV (reference sequence). The CDR3 extends over 10 amino acids. The DNA for the CDR3 is TGTGCCAGCAGGGAGGCCATCCGGTTCTTC. Residues: CASREAIRFF.

This clonotype showed up many times. This chain joins TRBV14 and TRBJ1-6; D remains unclear. Germline V gene sequence: CDR1 SGHDN, CDR2 FVKESK. The CDR3 consists of 13 residues. V lost 4 bases and J 7 bases, leaving 8 bases between the germline ends. The CDR3 spells CASSPLTNSPLHF. CDR3 nucleotide sequence: TGTGCCAGCAGCCCCCTGACAAATTCACCCCTCCACTTT.

This clonotype was counted between two and nine times. V usage is TRBV4-2 and J usage is TRBJ1-5, with a weak D call TRBD1 (5 bases). The germline V gene encodes CDR1 LGHNA and CDR2 YNFKEQ. Trimming took off 0 bases at V and 7 bases at J, with 16 bases between the two ends. This CDR3 spans 16 amino acids. CDR3: CASSQDVGRGEQPQHF. The CDR3 coding sequence is TGTGCCAGCAGCCAAGATGTGGGGAGAGGGGAACAGCCCCAGCATTTT.

This clonotype has only a few counts. The rearrangement joins TRBV7-9 to TRBJ1-4, with 11 bases that match TRBD1. The ends lost 4 bases at V and 7 bases at J; junction bases unmatched: 8. Germline V gives CDR1 SEHNR, CDR2 FQNEAQ (reference sequence). The CDR3 sequence is 16 residues long. The CDR3 here is CASSSLRDRGFEKLFF. DNA of the CDR3: TGTGCCAGCAGCTCCCTCCGGGACAGGGGGTTTGAAAAACTGTTTTTT. Full variable domain (rest looked up from reference TRBV7-9 and TRBJ1-4): DTGVSQNPRHKITKRGQNVTFRCDPISEHNRLYWYRQTLGQGPEFLTYFQNEAQLEKSRLLSDRFSAERPKGSFSTLEIQRTEQGDSAMYLCASSSLRDRGFEKLFFGSGTQLSVL.

In its sample, this clonotype was seen a few times. The chain links TRBV6-1 to TRBJ2-1, with TRBD2 identical over 12 bases. The CDR3 runs 16 residues. V lost 2 bases to trimming and J lost 9 bases; unmatched junction nucleotides: 8. Germline CDR1 and CDR2: MNHNS and SASEGT. CDR3 region: CASSEYGLAGGREQFF. DNA of the CDR3: TGTGCCAGCAGTGAATATGGGCTAGCGGGAGGGCGTGAGCAGTTCTTC.

This clonotype was counted at least ten times. This chain uses TRBV27 with TRBJ2-7; D unresolved. Germline V CDR1 and CDR2: MNHEY, SMNVEV (reference sequence). V was pared by 5 bases and J by 4 bases, with 21 bases between. The CDR3 length is 16 residues. The CDR3, as DNA: TGTGCCAGCAGTATTGGGCCCCTGGGCGGAAAATACGAGCAGTACTTC. Amino acid sequence: CASSIGPLGGKYEQYF.

The V gene is TRBV29-1, the J gene TRBJ2-1; perhaps TRBD2 as D (6 bases). Germline V gives CDR1 SQVTM, CDR2 ANQGSEA. This CDR3 has 14 amino acids. Trimming left V 4 bases short and J 4 bases short, with 14 bases between. For the CDR3, the DNA is TGCAGCGTTGTTGGAGGGAGCCCATACAATGAGCAGTTCTTC. It codes for CSVVGGSPYNEQFF.

The V gene is TRBV5-1, the J gene TRBJ2-1, with TRBD2 as a possible D gene (6 bases). V was pared by 0 bases and J by 7 bases, with 14 bases between. The CDR3 sequence is 15 residues long. CDR1 and CDR2 (germline): SGHRS, YFSETQ. The CDR3 nucleotides are TGCGCCAGCAGCTTGGTAGTGGGAGGTAAAAATGAGCAGTTCTTC. As protein: CASSLVVGGKNEQFF.

The chain uses TRBV13 and TRBJ2-7; TRBD1 aligns across 11 bases. This CDR3 is built from 14 residues. V gave up 3 bases and J gave up 6 bases; unmatched junction bases: 4. Per the germline V gene, CDR1 is PRHDT and CDR2 is FYEKMQ (reference sequence). The CDR3 loop is CASSFGQGASEQYF. The CDR3 DNA follows: TGTGCCAGCAGCTTCGGACAGGGGGCCTCCGAGCAGTACTTC.

This clonotype came up many times. The chain has TRBV6-2 or TRBV6-3 and TRBJ2-1; TRBD2 agrees at 10 bases. After removal of 0 bases from V and 8 bases from J, the junction contained 4 bases not matched to a gene. CDR3 size: 15 residues. Germline V gene lookup returns CDR1 MNHEY and CDR2 SVGEGT. The CDR3 sequence: CASSYSSGRAYEQFF. In DNA form, the CDR3 reads TGTGCCAGCAGTTACTCCAGCGGGAGGGCTTATGAGCAGTTCTTC.

V usage is TRBV10-3 and J usage is TRBJ2-1; D is ambiguous. Trimming left V 2 bases short and J 6 bases short, with 2 bases between. CDR3 length: 11 amino acids. The germline gives CDR1 ENHRY, CDR2 SYGVKD. The CDR3 DNA reads as TGTGCCATCAGTGAGGCCAATGAGCAGTTCTTC. Translated, it gives CAISEANEQFF.

The genes are TRBV9 and TRBJ2-5; D not certain. There are 12 residues in the CDR3. V lost 3 bases and J lost 4, with 7 bases in between. Germline V gene sequence: CDR1 SGDLS, CDR2 YYNGEE. The CDR3 loop reads CASSGVLETQYF. As DNA, the CDR3 is TGTGCCAGCAGCGGTGTGTTAGAGACCCAGTACTTC.

This clonotype was seen many times. The gene calls are TRBV7-6 and TRBJ2-5; D is unresolved. The CDR3 has 12 residues. The germline CDR1 and CDR2 sequences are SGHVS and FNYEAQ. Trimming took off 0 bases at V and 4 bases at J, with 3 bases between the two ends. CDR3 protein: CASSLARETQYF. CDR3 nucleotides: TGTGCCAGCAGCTTAGCGCGAGAGACCCAGTACTTC.

This clonotype was recorded many times. V and J are TRBV11-2 and TRBJ2-3; D is ambiguous. The CDR3 covers 13 residues. The germline V and J ends were trimmed by 2 bases and 7 bases, with 10 bases remaining between them. The germline CDR1 and CDR2 sequences are SGHAT and FQNNGV. CDR3 sequence reads: CASSLRRDNTQYF. The CDR3 region has the DNA TGTGCCAGCAGCTTACGTAGAGACAATACGCAGTATTTT.

The chain uses TRBV28 and TRBJ2-5; TRBD2 matches at 8 bases. Trimming at V came to 5 bases and at J to 3 bases, leaving 8 bases not matched to a gene. Germline-derived CDR1 and CDR2 are MDHEN and SYDVKM. The CDR3 sequence is 15 residues long. CDR3 coding DNA: TGTGCCAGCAGTCCCAGCGGGAGTGGAAAAGAGACCCAGTACTTC. This sequence encodes CASSPSGSGKETQYF.

V gene TRBV28 combines with J gene TRBJ2-1; D possibly corresponds to TRBD1 (5 bases). CDR3 length equals 12 residues. Germline loops: CDR1 MDHEN, CDR2 SYDVKM. Between the trimmed V and J ends, which lost 6 bases and 7 bases, there was a span of 10 bases. CDR3: CASSPTANEQFF. CDR3 DNA: TGTGCCAGCAGCCCGACAGCTAATGAGCAGTTCTTC.

A word on this clonotype: One end of the junction is discordant with germline, which a read error may explain. The chain uses TRBV20-1 and TRBJ2-7, with D possibly matching TRBD1 (6 bases). Germline V gene sequence: CDR1 DFQATT, CDR2 SNEGSKA (reference sequence). This CDR3 is built from 11 residues. CDR3 coding DNA: TGTTCTTGCAGGGGACCTGGCGAGCAGTACTTC. Amino acids: CSCRGPGEQYF.